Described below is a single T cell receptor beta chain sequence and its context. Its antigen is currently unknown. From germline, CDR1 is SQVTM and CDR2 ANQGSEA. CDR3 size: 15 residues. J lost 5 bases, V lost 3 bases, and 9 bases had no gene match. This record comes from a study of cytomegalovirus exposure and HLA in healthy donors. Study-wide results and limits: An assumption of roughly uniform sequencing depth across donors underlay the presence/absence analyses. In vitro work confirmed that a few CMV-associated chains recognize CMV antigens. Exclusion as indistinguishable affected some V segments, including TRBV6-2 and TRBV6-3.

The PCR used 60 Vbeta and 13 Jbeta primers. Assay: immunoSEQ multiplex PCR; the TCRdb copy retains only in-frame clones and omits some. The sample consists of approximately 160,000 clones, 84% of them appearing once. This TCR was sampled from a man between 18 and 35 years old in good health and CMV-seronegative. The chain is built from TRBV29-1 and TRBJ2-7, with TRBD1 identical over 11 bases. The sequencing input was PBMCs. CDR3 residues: CSVEWGQGVANEQYF. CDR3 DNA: TGCAGCGTTGAGTGGGGACAGGGGGTGGCGAACGAGCAGTACTTC.